This record concerns one T cell receptor (beta chain) sequence. Its antigen is unidentified. This sample was taken from a study of shared clonotypes between healthy human individuals. Every unsorted PBMC PCR replicate was loaded with about 320 ng DNA, around 30,000 T cell genomes. Assay: immunoSEQ multiplex PCR; the TCRdb copy retains only in-frame clones and omits some. The sample has fewer than 650,000 clones, around three quarters seen once. There are 17 residues in the CDR3. The germline CDR1 and CDR2 sequences are SQVTM and ANQGSEA. Trimming took 6 bases from V and 3 from J; bases not matched to a gene: 16. Study-wide findings and caveats: It was expected that sequencing depth would affect clonotype sharing among donors. Sampling was confined to blood; repertoires within tissues likely differ.

The donors, healthy adults who were HIV-negative, had experienced no recent acute infections or vaccinations. The clonotype originates from a woman in her 40s in good health. Some clones in this sample may be carry-over from other donors' samples. Specimen: PBMCs. This rearrangement joins TRBV29-1 to TRBJ2-3; 9 bases agree with TRBD2. CDR3 DNA sequence: TGCAGCGTGGGGGATAGCGGGAGTGATGCGCCGACAGATACGCAGTATTTT. Translated: CSVGDSGSDAPTDTQYF.